The rows below give T cell receptor beta chains drawn from one sample of a study of blood T cell repertoires in COVID-19. Data came from immunoSEQ multiplex PCR; TCRdb stores just in-frame clones and leaves some out. The sample shows about 140,000 clones, 70% to 90% of them seen only once. Material for sequencing was peripheral blood. The receptors shown here come from a human donor in a cohort sampled during active COVID-19. CDR3s include the opening cysteine and the closing phenylalanine or tryptophan. Fields, in order: CDR3 protein, CDR3 DNA, V gene, J gene, D gene, clone size. The D gene is left open where the match is weak. Size values are once, few and many counts, or a class for expanded clones, and some rows have none.

CANSQSQAGKHYEQYF	TGCGCCAACAGTCAAAGTCAGGCAGGGAAGCACTACGAGCAGTACTTC	TRBV23-1	TRBJ2-7	NA	NA
CASSPDRDNEQYF	TGTGCCAGCAGCCCGGACAGGGACAACGAGCAGTACTTC	TRBV5-4	TRBJ2-7	TRBD1	once
CSASQSHSNQPQHF	TGCAGTGCTAGTCAAAGCCATAGCAATCAGCCCCAGCATTTT	TRBV20-1	TRBJ1-5	NA	NA
CASSDEMTSGRHEQFF	TGTGCCAGCAGTGACGAGATGACTAGCGGGAGACATGAGCAGTTCTTC	TRBV6-1	TRBJ2-1	TRBD2	NA
CASSEGGAGQPQHF	TGTGCCAGCAGCGAGGGGGGGGCAGGCCAGCCCCAGCATTTT	TRBV5-4	TRBJ1-5	NA	NA
CASTRVRETYGYTF	TGTGCCAGTACCCGGGTCCGGGAGACTTATGGCTACACCTTC	TRBV19	TRBJ1-2	NA	NA
CASSRPGQETQYF	TGTGCCAGCAGTCGTCCCGGCCAAGAGACCCAGTACTTC	TRBV12-3/TRBV12-4	TRBJ2-5	NA	NA
CASSGGTNSYEQYF	TGTGCCAGCAGCGGGGGGACTAACTCCTACGAGCAGTACTTC	TRBV5-4	TRBJ2-7	TRBD2	NA
CASSFQFRELFF	TGTGCCAGCAGCTTCCAGTTCCGGGAGCTGTTTTTT	TRBV13	TRBJ2-2	NA	NA
CASWTDSGSYNEQFF	TGTGCCAGCTGGACGGACAGCGGGAGCTACAATGAGCAGTTCTTC	TRBV2	TRBJ2-1	TRBD2	once
CASSSRDRGQETQYF	TGTGCCAGCAGTTCCCGGGACAGGGGGCAAGAGACCCAGTACTTC	TRBV28	TRBJ2-5	TRBD1	NA
CASTLTSGGVYEQFF	TGTGCCAGCACCTTAACTAGCGGGGGGGTATATGAGCAGTTCTTC	TRBV9	TRBJ2-1	TRBD2	NA
CASSFVPGQGMRTYEQYF	TGTGCCAGCAGTTTCGTCCCGGGACAGGGGATGAGGACCTACGAGCAGTACTTC	TRBV2	TRBJ2-7	TRBD1	NA
CASSPGGRMTVTQYF	TGTGCCAGCAGCCCAGGGGGCCGGATGACAGTTACGCAGTATTTT	TRBV9	TRBJ2-3	TRBD1	NA